A single sample is the source of the 13 T cell receptor beta chains below, sequenced in a study of cytomegalovirus exposure and HLA in healthy donors. Primers included in the PCR were 60 Vbeta and 13 Jbeta primers. Method: immunoSEQ multiplex PCR; TCRdb's copy keeps in-frame clones and lacks some. Of about 280,000 clones in the sample, roughly 90% are singletons; the top ten hold about 2%. Sequenced sample: PBMCs. The origin of the receptors is a woman aged 18-29 years in good health and CMV-seronegative.

The genes are TRBV11-2 and TRBJ2-7; D may be TRBD1 (6 bases). The V and J ends lost 5 bases and 6 bases respectively, with 14 bases between them. The CDR3 covers 13 residues. CDR1 and CDR2 from the germline V gene are SGHAT and FQNNGV. The CDR3 here is CASSRDRSPEQYF. The CDR3 DNA sequence: TGTGCCAGCAGCCGCGACAGGTCCCCCGAGCAGTACTTC.

The chain links TRBV9 to TRBJ2-1, with 8 nucleotides matching TRBD2. V trimming: 3 bases; J trimming: 8 bases; junction bases outside the gene matches: 13. This CDR3 has 16 residues. Germline loops: CDR1 SGDLS, CDR2 YYNGEE. CDR3 bases: TGTGCCAGCAGCGGGGCCGGGACTAGAGGCTGGGATGAGCAGTTCTTC. Its translation: CASSGAGTRGWDEQFF.

The V gene is TRBV27, the J gene TRBJ2-7, with TRBD2 matching over 9 bases. This CDR3 contains 14 residues. The ends lost 2 bases at V and 1 base at J; junction bases unmatched: 0. The germline gives CDR1 MNHEY, CDR2 SMNVEV (reference sequence). The CDR3 reads CASSLTSGSYEQYF. CDR3 DNA sequence: TGTGCCAGCAGTTTAACTAGCGGGTCCTACGAGCAGTACTTC.

V is TRBV29-1 and J is TRBJ2-7, with a tentative D call TRBD1 (6 bases). Germline V lookup: CDR1 SQVTM, CDR2 ANQGSEA. The CDR3 length is 14 residues. Trimming removed 2 bases from V and 4 bases from J, with 15 bases in between. Here the CDR3 DNA reads TGCAGCGTTGAAAACACAGGGATTGATTACGAGCAGTACTTC. It translates to CSVENTGIDYEQYF.

The rearrangement links TRBV29-1 to TRBJ1-1, with 10 bases fitting TRBD1. Trimming at V came to 2 bases and at J to 11 bases, leaving 14 bases not matched to a gene. Germline CDR1 reads SQVTM; CDR2 reads ANQGSEA. The CDR3 loop spans 15 amino acids. The CDR3 sequence is CSVENARQGALGAFF. In nucleotides, the CDR3 is TGCAGCGTTGAAAATGCGAGACAGGGGGCGTTGGGTGCTTTCTTT.

V usage is TRBV18 and J usage is TRBJ1-1; D uncertain. Trimming shortened V by 3 bases and J by 0 bases, and 14 bases separated the two germline ends. Germline V lookup: CDR1 KGHSH, CDR2 LQKENI. The CDR3 length is 16 residues. The CDR3 DNA reads TGTGCCAGCTCACCGTGGGCAGATTTCATGAACACTGAAGCTTTCTTT. Translation: CASSPWADFMNTEAFF.

V usage is TRBV7-3 and J usage is TRBJ2-1; 10 nucleotides match TRBD2. With V trimmed by 3 bases and J by 2 bases, 1 base remained unmatched. This CDR3 has 15 amino acids. The germline gives CDR1 SGHTA, CDR2 FQGTGA. CDR3 region: CASSFSGGAYNEQFF. CDR3 in DNA: TGTGCCAGCAGCTTCAGCGGGGGGGCCTACAATGAGCAGTTCTTC.

In regard to this clone: One end of the junction is discordant with germline, which a read error may explain. The chain employs TRBV7-9 and TRBJ1-1; the D gene is possibly TRBD1 (5 bases). Germline V gene lookup returns CDR1 SEHNR and CDR2 FQNEAQ (reference sequence). This CDR3 is built from 17 residues. CDR3 nucleotide sequence: TGTTCCAGCAGCTTAGTTTGGGGGACTACAGCGGACACTGAAGCTTTCTTT. It specifies CSSSLVWGTTADTEAFF.

CDR3 in amino acids: CASSDGGLAGGRTDTQYF. The CDR3 coding sequence is TGTGCCAGCAGTGACGGGGGACTAGCGGGGGGAAGGACAGATACGCAGTATTTT. This sequence joins TRBV2 and TRBJ2-3; 15 bases agree with TRBD2. Unmatched junction bases numbered 7, after V lost 3 bases and J lost 3 bases. This CDR3 spans 18 amino acids. Looked up from germline, CDR1 is SNHLY and CDR2 is FYNNEI.

The chain couples TRBV14 to TRBJ2-7, with D hard to call. V was trimmed by 2 bases and J by 2 bases, leaving 10 bases between them. Germline CDR1 SGHDN, CDR2 FVKESK. The CDR3 loop spans 14 amino acids. CDR3 nucleotide sequence: TGTGCCAGCAGCCAATCGAGGCCGCCCTACGAGCAGTACTTC. Protein sequence: CASSQSRPPYEQYF.

The chain couples TRBV5-1 to TRBJ2-1; 7 bases fit TRBD2. In germline, CDR1 is SGHRS, CDR2 YFSETQ. J lost 4 bases, V lost 0 bases, and 28 bases had no gene match. The CDR3 runs to 23 residues. CDR3 loop: CASSLAAQSRVPGRGGSYNEQFF. The CDR3 nucleotides read TGCGCCAGCAGCTTGGCCGCGCAGTCCCGGGTTCCCGGGCGCGGGGGTTCTTACAATGAGCAGTTCTTC. The full variable domain, completed using reference TRBV5-1 and TRBJ2-1, is KAGVTQTPRYLIKTRGQQVTLSCSPISGHRSVSWYQQTPGQGLQFLFEYFSETQRNKGNFPGRFSGRQFSNSRSEMNVSTLELGDSALYLCASSLAAQSRVPGRGGSYNEQFFGPGTRLTVL.

The CDR3 reads CASSSTWHLGEQYF. In DNA, the CDR3 is TGTGCCAGCAGCTCCACCTGGCATCTTGGCGAGCAGTACTTC. The genes are TRBV7-9 and TRBJ2-7, with D unresolved. Germline assignment: CDR1 SEHNR and CDR2 FQNEAQ (reference sequence). CDR3 size: 14 residues. V was shortened by 4 bases and J by 6 bases, with 16 bases between the two germline ends.

As DNA, the CDR3 is TGTGCCAGCAGTGACACCGGGAGGCTAAATCAGCCCCAGCATTTT. It specifies CASSDTGRLNQPQHF. This chain connects TRBV6-1 to TRBJ1-5; no firm D call. CDR3 length equals 15 residues. The germline CDR1 and CDR2 sequences are MNHNS and SASEGT. With 3 bases removed from V and 4 bases from J, the gap between germline ends came to 13 bases.